The entry below describes one TCR beta chain. Its target is unknown. Other DNA sequences in this specimen translate into the identical CDR3. V lost 3 bases to trimming and J lost 4 bases; unmatched junction nucleotides: 4. Germline-derived CDR1 and CDR2 are LGHNA and YSLEER. This CDR3 contains 14 residues. CD45RO-negative cells were positively selected for CCR7, leaving out terminally differentiated effector memory CD45RA+ cells. This sample is drawn from a study of shared clonotypes between healthy human individuals. Whole-study results and caveats: Clonotypes which were not shared had lower generation probabilities than clonotypes that all four donors shared.

The repertoire was sequenced with immunoSEQ multiplex PCR; TCRdb's copy has only in-frame clones and lacks some. Of roughly 570,000 clones listed, nearly 98% are singletons. This sequence was found in a man in his thirties or forties in good health. The sequenced sample consisted of naive CD8+ T cells sorted from blood. The chain couples TRBV4-3 to TRBJ2-7; TRBD2 aligns across 9 bases. The CDR3, as DNA: TGCGCCAGCAGCCAGGGGCTAGCGGGATACGAGCAGTACTTC. Translated: CASSQGLAGYEQYF.